Listed below are T cell receptor beta chains from one sample, sequenced in a study of blood T cell repertoires in COVID-19. Clones were read by immunoSEQ multiplex PCR, and TCRdb kept only the in-frame ones, dropping some. Of approximately 300,000 clones in the sample, roughly 89% were seen once. Sequenced: peripheral blood. The receptors originated from a man aged 35-49 years with acute or convalescent COVID-19. Each CDR3 is given with its conserved first and last residue. D genes are given only for firm matches. Where a row states a size, it is once, few, many or the class of an expanded clone; other rows omit it.

j_gene: TRBJ1-2
abundance: -
d_gene: -
v_gene: TRBV29-1
CDR3nt: TGCAGCGTTGGAGGGGGGGAAGTCTATGGCTACACCTTC
CDR3aa: CSVGGGEVYGYTF

j_gene: TRBJ1-6
abundance: -
d_gene: -
v_gene: TRBV6-6
CDR3nt: TGTGCCAGCAGTCCTTCCGGGGGTCAAAAAAATTCACCCCTCCACTTT
CDR3aa: CASSPSGGQKNSPLHF

j_gene: TRBJ2-2
abundance: -
d_gene: TRBD1
v_gene: TRBV2
CDR3nt: TGTGCCAGCAGTGAAGCACAGGGGGCTGGCACCGGGGAGCTGTTTTTT
CDR3aa: CASSEAQGAGTGELFF

j_gene: TRBJ2-2
abundance: few
d_gene: -
v_gene: TRBV28
CDR3nt: TGTGCCAGCAGTCCGACCAGGGGCACCGGGGAGCTGTTTTTT
CDR3aa: CASSPTRGTGELFF

j_gene: TRBJ1-1
abundance: -
d_gene: -
v_gene: TRBV29-1
CDR3nt: TGCAGCGTTGAGGAGGGGACCTTT
CDR3aa: CSVEEGTF

j_gene: TRBJ1-1
abundance: -
d_gene: TRBD1
v_gene: TRBV30
CDR3nt: TGTGCCTGGACGCTGACAGGGGGCGTCCGGAACACTGAAGCTTTCTTT
CDR3aa: CAWTLTGGVRNTEAFF

j_gene: TRBJ2-1
abundance: -
d_gene: -
v_gene: TRBV7-3
CDR3nt: TGTGCCAGCAGCTTAATTCTCGGTTACAATGAGCAGTTCTTC
CDR3aa: CASSLILGYNEQFF

j_gene: TRBJ2-1
abundance: -
d_gene: -
v_gene: TRBV7-2
CDR3nt: TGTGCCAGCAGCTTAGATATTGTCTCCTACAATGAGCAGTTCTTC
CDR3aa: CASSLDIVSYNEQFF

j_gene: TRBJ2-3
abundance: -
d_gene: TRBD1
v_gene: TRBV30
CDR3nt: TGTGCCTGGGAGGGGGCGGGAGATACGCAGTATTTT
CDR3aa: CAWEGAGDTQYF

j_gene: TRBJ1-1
abundance: -
d_gene: -
v_gene: TRBV6-5
CDR3nt: TGTGCCAGCAGTTACTCGACGGGTATGAACACTGAAGCTTTCTTT
CDR3aa: CASSYSTGMNTEAFF

j_gene: TRBJ2-2
abundance: -
d_gene: -
v_gene: TRBV7-6
CDR3nt: TGTGCCAGCAGCTTAGTAGGCGCGGGCACCGGGGAGCTGTTTTTT
CDR3aa: CASSLVGAGTGELFF

j_gene: TRBJ2-3
abundance: -
d_gene: TRBD2
v_gene: TRBV6-1
CDR3nt: TGTGCCAGCAGTGTGACTAGCGGGGGGCCAGTGGATACGCAGTATTTT
CDR3aa: CASSVTSGGPVDTQYF

j_gene: TRBJ1-1
abundance: once
d_gene: -
v_gene: TRBV21-1
CDR3nt: TGTGCCAGCAGCTACAAGGAAGCTTTCTTT
CDR3aa: CASSYKEAFF

j_gene: TRBJ2-2
abundance: -
d_gene: TRBD1
v_gene: TRBV4-1
CDR3nt: TGCGCCAGCAGCCCGTTCTTGGGGACAGACACGAACACCGGGGAGCTGTTTTTT
CDR3aa: CASSPFLGTDTNTGELFF

j_gene: TRBJ1-1
abundance: -
d_gene: -
v_gene: TRBV7-2
CDR3nt: TGTGCCAGCAGCTTAGCCGCAGGGATGGTGAACACTGAAGCTTTCTTT
CDR3aa: CASSLAAGMVNTEAFF

j_gene: TRBJ1-6
abundance: -
d_gene: -
v_gene: TRBV2
CDR3nt: TGTGCCAGCCGCGGTCCCTATAATTCACCCCTCCACTTT
CDR3aa: CASRGPYNSPLHF

j_gene: TRBJ2-7
abundance: once
d_gene: -
v_gene: TRBV3-1/TRBV3-2
CDR3nt: TGTGCCAGCAGCCATCCCTCAGGGTCCCCCTACGAGCAGTACTTC
CDR3aa: CASSHPSGSPYEQYF

j_gene: TRBJ1-1
abundance: -
d_gene: TRBD1
v_gene: TRBV15
CDR3nt: TGTGCCACCAGCAGAGAAGGGACAGTGAACACTGAAGCTTTCTTT
CDR3aa: CATSREGTVNTEAFF

j_gene: TRBJ1-2
abundance: -
d_gene: -
v_gene: TRBV6-5
CDR3nt: TGTGCCAGCAGCAACGGGGAAGGGCATGGCTACACCTTC
CDR3aa: CASSNGEGHGYTF

j_gene: TRBJ2-2
abundance: -
d_gene: TRBD2
v_gene: TRBV18
CDR3nt: TGTGCCAGCTCACCAGGACTAGCGCCCGGGGAGCTGTTTTTT
CDR3aa: CASSPGLAPGELFF

j_gene: TRBJ1-1
abundance: -
d_gene: -
v_gene: TRBV2
CDR3nt: TGTGCCAGCAAGGTCAGAGGAGACACTGAAGCTTTCTTT
CDR3aa: CASKVRGDTEAFF

j_gene: TRBJ2-3
abundance: -
d_gene: -
v_gene: TRBV2
CDR3nt: TGTGCCAGCAGTGAACTCCTGAGCCCAGATACGCAGTATTTT
CDR3aa: CASSELLSPDTQYF

j_gene: TRBJ2-7
abundance: once
d_gene: TRBD2
v_gene: TRBV2
CDR3nt: TGTGCCAGCAGGGAAGGACTAGCGGGGGTCTACGAGCAGTACTTC
CDR3aa: CASREGLAGVYEQYF

j_gene: TRBJ2-7
abundance: few
d_gene: TRBD1
v_gene: TRBV11-2
CDR3nt: TGTGCCAGCAGCCGGACAGGGAATAAATACGAGCAGTACTTC
CDR3aa: CASSRTGNKYEQYF

j_gene: TRBJ2-3
abundance: -
d_gene: -
v_gene: TRBV7-2
CDR3nt: TGTGCCAGCAGGTCGGGACTCCCAGATACGCAGTATTTT
CDR3aa: CASRSGLPDTQYF

j_gene: TRBJ1-5
abundance: -
d_gene: -
v_gene: TRBV19
CDR3nt: TGTGCCAGTAGTATAGGGGGGGATCAGCCCCAGCATTTT
CDR3aa: CASSIGGDQPQHF

j_gene: TRBJ2-7
abundance: -
d_gene: -
v_gene: TRBV15
CDR3nt: TGTGCCACCAGCTACGGTACCTCCTACGAGCAGTACTTC
CDR3aa: CATSYGTSYEQYF

j_gene: TRBJ2-5
abundance: few
d_gene: TRBD2
v_gene: TRBV2
CDR3nt: TGTGCCAGCGGACTAGTAGAGGAGACCCAGTACTTC
CDR3aa: CASGLVEETQYF

j_gene: TRBJ1-3
abundance: -
d_gene: -
v_gene: TRBV10-3
CDR3nt: TGTGCCATCAGTGAGTGGGGGGGCTCTGGAAACACCATATATTTT
CDR3aa: CAISEWGGSGNTIYF

j_gene: TRBJ2-1
abundance: -
d_gene: -
v_gene: TRBV2
CDR3nt: TGTGCCAGCAGTTCCCTAGTCCTCTACAATGAGCAGTTCTTC
CDR3aa: CASSSLVLYNEQFF

j_gene: TRBJ2-1
abundance: -
d_gene: TRBD2
v_gene: TRBV5-1
CDR3nt: TGCGCCAGCAGCCTAGCGGGGGGGCTAGATGAGCAGTTCTTC
CDR3aa: CASSLAGGLDEQFF

j_gene: TRBJ2-3
abundance: -
d_gene: -
v_gene: TRBV19
CDR3nt: TGTGCCAGTACCCGGGGTCGAGATACGCAGTATTTT
CDR3aa: CASTRGRDTQYF

j_gene: TRBJ2-5
abundance: few
d_gene: TRBD1
v_gene: TRBV7-2
CDR3nt: TGTGCCAGCAGCTTCCGACAGGGGGGAGAGACCCAGTACTTC
CDR3aa: CASSFRQGGETQYF

j_gene: TRBJ1-1
abundance: once
d_gene: -
v_gene: TRBV5-1
CDR3nt: TGCGCCAGCAGCCTCAAGATTGGAGGGAACACTGAAGCTTTCTTT
CDR3aa: CASSLKIGGNTEAFF

j_gene: TRBJ2-1
abundance: -
d_gene: TRBD1
v_gene: TRBV9
CDR3nt: TGTGCCAGCAGCGTGTCCCCCTGGGGACAGGGGGCTAACGAGCAGTTCTTC
CDR3aa: CASSVSPWGQGANEQFF

j_gene: TRBJ1-2
abundance: -
d_gene: -
v_gene: TRBV10-2
CDR3nt: TGCGCCAGCAGTGACCCGGGAGGGAATGGCTACACCTTC
CDR3aa: CASSDPGGNGYTF

j_gene: TRBJ2-1
abundance: -
d_gene: TRBD1
v_gene: TRBV19
CDR3nt: TGTGCCAGTAGTCCCCGGGACAGCGATGAGCAGTTCTTC
CDR3aa: CASSPRDSDEQFF

j_gene: TRBJ1-5
abundance: -
d_gene: TRBD1
v_gene: TRBV9
CDR3nt: TGTGCCAGCAGCAAAGGAAGACAGGGTCAGCCCCAGCATTTT
CDR3aa: CASSKGRQGQPQHF